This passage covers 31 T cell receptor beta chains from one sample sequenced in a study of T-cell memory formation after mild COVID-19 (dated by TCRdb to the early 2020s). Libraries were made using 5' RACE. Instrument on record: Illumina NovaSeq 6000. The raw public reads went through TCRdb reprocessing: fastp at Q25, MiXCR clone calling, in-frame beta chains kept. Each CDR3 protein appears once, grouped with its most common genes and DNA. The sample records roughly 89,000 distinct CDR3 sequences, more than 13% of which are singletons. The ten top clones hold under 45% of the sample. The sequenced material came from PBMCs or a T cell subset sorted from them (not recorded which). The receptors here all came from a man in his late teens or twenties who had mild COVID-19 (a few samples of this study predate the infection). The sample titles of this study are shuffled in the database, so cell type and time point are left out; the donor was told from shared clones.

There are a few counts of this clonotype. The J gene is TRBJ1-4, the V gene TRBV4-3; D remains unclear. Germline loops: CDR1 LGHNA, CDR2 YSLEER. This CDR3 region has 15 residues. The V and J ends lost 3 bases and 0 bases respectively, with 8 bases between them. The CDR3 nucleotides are TGCGCCAGCAGCCAGGCGCATGCAACTAATGAAAAACTGTTTTTT. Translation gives CASSQAHATNEKLFF.

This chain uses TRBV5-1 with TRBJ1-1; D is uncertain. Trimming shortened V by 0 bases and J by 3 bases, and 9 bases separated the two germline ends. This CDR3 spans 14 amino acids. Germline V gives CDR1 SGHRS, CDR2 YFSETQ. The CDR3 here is CASSLEGEDTEAFF. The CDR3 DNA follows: TGCGCCAGCAGCTTGGAGGGAGAGGACACTGAAGCTTTCTTT. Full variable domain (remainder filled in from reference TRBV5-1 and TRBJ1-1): KAGVTQTPRYLIKTRGQQVTLSCSPISGHRSVSWYQQTPGQGLQFLFEYFSETQRNKGNFPGRFSGRQFSNSRSEMNVSTLELGDSALYLCASSLEGEDTEAFFGQGTRLTVV.

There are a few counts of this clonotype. In DNA, the CDR3 is TGTGCCAGCAGCTGGGACAGCTCAATGGGAGCTTTCTTT. Its translation: CASSWDSSMGAFF. The chain employs TRBV7-8 and TRBJ1-1; 7 nucleotides align to TRBD1. This CDR3 spans 13 amino acids. Germline CDR1 reads SGHVS; CDR2 reads FQNEAQ. The V and J ends lost 4 bases and 10 bases, in that order; junction bases with no gene match: 9.

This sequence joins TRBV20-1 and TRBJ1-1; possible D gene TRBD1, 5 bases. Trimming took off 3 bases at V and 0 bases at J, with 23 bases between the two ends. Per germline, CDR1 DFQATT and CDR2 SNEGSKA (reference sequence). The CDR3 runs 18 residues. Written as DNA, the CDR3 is TGCAGTGCTAGTTGGGGCGGCCAACGTACCACTTTGAACACTGAAGCTTTCTTT. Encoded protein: CSASWGGQRTTLNTEAFF.

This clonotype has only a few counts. The CDR3 loop is CASSATGVWDSYEQYV. The CDR3 DNA sequence: TGTGCCAGCAGTGCCACAGGGGTTTGGGACTCCTACGAGCAGTACGTC. The genes are TRBV2 and TRBJ2-7; TRBD1 aligns across 7 bases. There are 16 residues in the CDR3. Unmatched junction bases numbered 9, after V lost 4 bases and J lost 0 bases. Germline lookup yields CDR1 SNHLY and CDR2 FYNNEI.

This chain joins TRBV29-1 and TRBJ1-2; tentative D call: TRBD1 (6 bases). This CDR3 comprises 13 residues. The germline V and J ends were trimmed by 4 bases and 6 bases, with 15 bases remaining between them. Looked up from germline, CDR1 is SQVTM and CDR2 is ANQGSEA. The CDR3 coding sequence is TGCAGCGTTGTAGATCCCCAGGGGAATGGCTACACCTTC. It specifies CSVVDPQGNGYTF.

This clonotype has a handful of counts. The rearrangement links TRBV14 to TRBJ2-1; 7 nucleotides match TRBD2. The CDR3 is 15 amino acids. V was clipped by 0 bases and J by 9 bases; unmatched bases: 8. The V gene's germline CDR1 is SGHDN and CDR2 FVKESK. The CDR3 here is CASSQDRRLAVEQFF. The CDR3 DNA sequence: TGTGCCAGCAGCCAAGATAGGAGACTAGCTGTTGAGCAGTTCTTC.

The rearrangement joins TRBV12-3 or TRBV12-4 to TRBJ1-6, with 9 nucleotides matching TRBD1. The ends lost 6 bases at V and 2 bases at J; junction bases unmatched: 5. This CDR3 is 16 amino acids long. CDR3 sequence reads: CASRQQGAPYNSPLHF. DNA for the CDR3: TGTGCCAGCAGACAACAGGGGGCCCCCTATAATTCACCCCTCCACTTT.

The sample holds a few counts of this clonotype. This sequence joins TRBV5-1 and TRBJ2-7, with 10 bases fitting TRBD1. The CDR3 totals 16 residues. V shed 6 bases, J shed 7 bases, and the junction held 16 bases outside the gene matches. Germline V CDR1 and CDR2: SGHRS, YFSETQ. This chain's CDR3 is CASKEVGRQGAKEQYF. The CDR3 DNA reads TGCGCCAGCAAGGAAGTCGGGCGACAGGGGGCAAAGGAGCAGTACTTC.

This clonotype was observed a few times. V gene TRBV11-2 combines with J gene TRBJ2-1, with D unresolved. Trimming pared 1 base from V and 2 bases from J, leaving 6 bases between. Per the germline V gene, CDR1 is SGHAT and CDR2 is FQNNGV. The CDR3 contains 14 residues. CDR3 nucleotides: TGTGCCAGCAGCTTAGGGGTCGCCTACAATGAGCAGTTCTTC. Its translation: CASSLGVAYNEQFF.

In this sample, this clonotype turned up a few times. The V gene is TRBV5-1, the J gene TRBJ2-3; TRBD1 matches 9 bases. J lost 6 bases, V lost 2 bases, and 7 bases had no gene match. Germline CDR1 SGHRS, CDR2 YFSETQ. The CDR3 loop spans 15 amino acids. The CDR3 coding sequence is TGCGCCAGCAGCTTCCTCGGGACAGGGTACGATACGCAGTATTTT. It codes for CASSFLGTGYDTQYF.

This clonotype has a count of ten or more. The DNA of the CDR3 is TGTGCCAGCAGCGAGACCCTCCTAGCGAGGGCCGATGAGCAGTTCTTC. Its protein is CASSETLLARADEQFF. This chain uses TRBV9 with TRBJ2-1; D is possibly TRBD2 (6 bases). This CDR3 has 16 amino acids. V was cut by 3 bases and J by 8 bases, with 21 bases left in between. Germline assignment: CDR1 SGDLS and CDR2 YYNGEE. Drawing the rest from reference TRBV9 and TRBJ2-1, the complete variable domain is DSGVTQTPKHLITATGQRVTLRCSPRSGDLSVYWYQQSLDQGLQFLIQYYNGEERAKGNILERFSAQQFPDLHSELNLSSLELGDSALYFCASSETLLARADEQFFGPGTRLTVL.

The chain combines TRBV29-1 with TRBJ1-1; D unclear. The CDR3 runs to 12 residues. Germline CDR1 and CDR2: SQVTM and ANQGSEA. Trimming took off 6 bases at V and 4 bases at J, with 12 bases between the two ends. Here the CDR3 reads CSVRSPSTEAFF. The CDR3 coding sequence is TGCAGCGTCCGCTCCCCCTCCACTGAAGCTTTCTTT.

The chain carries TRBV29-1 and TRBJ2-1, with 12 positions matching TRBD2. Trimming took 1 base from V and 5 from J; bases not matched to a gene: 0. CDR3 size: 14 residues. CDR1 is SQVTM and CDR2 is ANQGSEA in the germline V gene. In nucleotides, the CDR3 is TGCAGCGTTGAAGGGACTAGCGGGGACAATGAGCAGTTCTTC. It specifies CSVEGTSGDNEQFF.

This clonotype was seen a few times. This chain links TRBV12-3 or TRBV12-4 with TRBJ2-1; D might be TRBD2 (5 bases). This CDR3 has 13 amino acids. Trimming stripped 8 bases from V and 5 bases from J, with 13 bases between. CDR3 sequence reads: CASGGLGNNEQFF. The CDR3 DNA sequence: TGTGCCAGCGGAGGACTGGGAAACAATGAGCAGTTCTTC.

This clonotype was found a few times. This CDR3 is CSAIEGNFWETQYF. CDR3 in DNA: TGCAGTGCGATCGAAGGGAATTTCTGGGAGACCCAGTACTTC. V is TRBV20-1 and J is TRBJ2-5; D is unclear. CDR3 length: 14 residues. Trimming removed 6 bases from V and 5 bases from J, with 19 bases in between. CDR1 and CDR2 from the germline V gene are DFQATT and SNEGSKA (reference sequence).

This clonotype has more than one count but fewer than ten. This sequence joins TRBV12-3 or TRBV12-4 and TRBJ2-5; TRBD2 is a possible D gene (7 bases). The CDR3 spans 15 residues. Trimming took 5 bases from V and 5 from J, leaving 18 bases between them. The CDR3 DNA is TGTGCCAGCAGTCGTGGCGGGGGCGCAGGGGAGACCCAGTACTTC. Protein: CASSRGGGAGETQYF.

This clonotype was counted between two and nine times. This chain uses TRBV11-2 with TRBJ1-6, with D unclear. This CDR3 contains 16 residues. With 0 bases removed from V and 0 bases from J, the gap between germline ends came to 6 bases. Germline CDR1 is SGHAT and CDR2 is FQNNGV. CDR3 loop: CASSLEESSYNSPLHF. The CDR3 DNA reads TGTGCCAGCAGCTTAGAGGAGAGCTCCTATAATTCACCCCTCCACTTT.

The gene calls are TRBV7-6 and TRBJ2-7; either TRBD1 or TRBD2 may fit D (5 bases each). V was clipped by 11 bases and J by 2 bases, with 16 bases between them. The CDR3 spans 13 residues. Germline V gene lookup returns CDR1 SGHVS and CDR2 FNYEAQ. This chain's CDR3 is CASGAGRAYEQYV. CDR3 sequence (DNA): TGTGCCTCCGGGGCAGGGAGAGCCTACGAGCAGTACGTC.

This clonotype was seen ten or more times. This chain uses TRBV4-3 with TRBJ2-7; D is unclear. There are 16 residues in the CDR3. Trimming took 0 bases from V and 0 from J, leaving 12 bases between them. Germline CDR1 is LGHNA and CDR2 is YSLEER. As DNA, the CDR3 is TGCGCCAGCAGCCAAGATGTTGGGTGGGGCTCCTACGAGCAGTACTTC. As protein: CASSQDVGWGSYEQYF.

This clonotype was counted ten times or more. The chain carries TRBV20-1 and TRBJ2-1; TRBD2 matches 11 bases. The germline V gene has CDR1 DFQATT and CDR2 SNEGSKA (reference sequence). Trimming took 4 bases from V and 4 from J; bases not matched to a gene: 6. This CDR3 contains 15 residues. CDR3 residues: CSATLAGGQYNEQFF. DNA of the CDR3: TGCAGTGCTACCCTAGCGGGAGGCCAATACAATGAGCAGTTCTTC.

CDR3 protein: CASSLSRDGYEQYF. CDR3 coding DNA: TGCGCCAGCAGCTTGTCCCGGGACGGCTACGAGCAGTACTTC. The chain couples TRBV5-1 to TRBJ2-7; D tentatively reads TRBD1 or TRBD2 (5 bases each). This CDR3 region has 14 residues. With 1 base removed from V and 3 bases from J, the gap between germline ends came to 11 bases. The germline gives CDR1 SGHRS, CDR2 YFSETQ.

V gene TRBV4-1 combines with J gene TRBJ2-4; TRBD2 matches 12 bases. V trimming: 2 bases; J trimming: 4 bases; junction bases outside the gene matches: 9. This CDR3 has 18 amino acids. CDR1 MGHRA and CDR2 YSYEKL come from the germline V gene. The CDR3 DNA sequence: TGCGCCAGCAGCCAAACTAGCGGGGGGTCCGGTAAGAAAAACATTCAGTACTTC. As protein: CASSQTSGGSGKKNIQYF.

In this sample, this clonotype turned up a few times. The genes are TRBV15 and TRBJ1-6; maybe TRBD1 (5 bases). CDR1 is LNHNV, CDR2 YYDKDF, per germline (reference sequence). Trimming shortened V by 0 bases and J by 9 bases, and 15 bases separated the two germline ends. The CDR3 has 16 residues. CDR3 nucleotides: TGTGCCACCAGCAGAGATCTGTCAGGGTGGCGTTCACCCCTCCACTTT. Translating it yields CATSRDLSGWRSPLHF.

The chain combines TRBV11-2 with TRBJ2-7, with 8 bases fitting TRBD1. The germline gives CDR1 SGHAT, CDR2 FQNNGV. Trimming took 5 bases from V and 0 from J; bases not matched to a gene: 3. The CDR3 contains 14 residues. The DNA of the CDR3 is TGTGCCAGCAGCCGGACAGGGAGCTCCTACGAGCAGTACGTC. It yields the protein CASSRTGSSYEQYV.

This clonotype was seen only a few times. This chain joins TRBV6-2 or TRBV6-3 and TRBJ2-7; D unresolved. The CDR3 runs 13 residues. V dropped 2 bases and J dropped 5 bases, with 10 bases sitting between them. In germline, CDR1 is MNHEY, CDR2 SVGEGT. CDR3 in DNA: TGTGCCAGCAGTTACCCGCGCGTCAACGAGCAGTACGTC. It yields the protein CASSYPRVNEQYV.

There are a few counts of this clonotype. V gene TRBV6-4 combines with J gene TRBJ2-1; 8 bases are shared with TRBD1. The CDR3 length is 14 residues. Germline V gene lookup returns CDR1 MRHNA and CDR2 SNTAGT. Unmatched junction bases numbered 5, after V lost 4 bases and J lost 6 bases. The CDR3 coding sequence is TGTGCCAGCAGTGGCTTGGGACAGGCCAATGAGCAGTTCTTC. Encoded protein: CASSGLGQANEQFF.

The CDR3 sequence is CASSLKRNTEAFF. CDR3 DNA sequence: TGTGCCAGCAGTTTAAAGCGAAACACTGAAGCTTTCTTT. The chain is built from TRBV27 and TRBJ1-1, with no clear D. CDR1 and CDR2 from the germline V gene are MNHEY and SMNVEV (reference sequence). The CDR3 consists of 13 residues. V lost 2 bases and J lost 2, with 6 bases in between.

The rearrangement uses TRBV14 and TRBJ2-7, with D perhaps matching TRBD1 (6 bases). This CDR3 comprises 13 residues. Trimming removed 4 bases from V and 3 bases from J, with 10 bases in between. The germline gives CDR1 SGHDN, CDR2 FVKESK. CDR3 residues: CASSPGTSYEQYV. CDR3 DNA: TGTGCCAGCAGCCCCGGGACAAGCTACGAGCAGTACGTC.

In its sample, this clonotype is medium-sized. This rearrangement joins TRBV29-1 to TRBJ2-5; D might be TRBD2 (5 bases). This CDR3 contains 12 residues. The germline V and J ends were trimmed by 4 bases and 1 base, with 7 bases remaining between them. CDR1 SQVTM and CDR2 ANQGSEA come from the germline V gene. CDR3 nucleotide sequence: TGCAGCGTTGGGAGGAGCCAAGAGACCCAGTACTTC. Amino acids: CSVGRSQETQYF.

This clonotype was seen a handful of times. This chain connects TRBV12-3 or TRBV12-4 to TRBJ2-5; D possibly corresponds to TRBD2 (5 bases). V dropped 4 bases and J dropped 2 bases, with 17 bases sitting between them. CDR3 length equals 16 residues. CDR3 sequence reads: CASSSLDPGIQETQYF. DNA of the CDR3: TGTGCCAGCAGTTCACTCGACCCCGGGATTCAAGAGACCCAGTACTTC.